A selection of T cell receptor beta chains follows, all from one sample in a study of shared clonotypes between healthy human individuals. Repertoires were generated with immunoSEQ multiplex PCR, while TCRdb's copy carries only in-frame clones and drops some. The sample shows some 630,000 clones, around 72% of them seen only once. What was sequenced was memory CD4+ T cells sorted from blood. All receptors derive from a woman in her twenties or thirties in good health. Both conserved end residues are part of each CDR3. Each record gives: D gene, clone size, V gene, J gene, CDR3 protein, CDR3 DNA. A D gene is named only where the DNA matches it firmly. A row's size may be missing; if present it is once, few, many or a size class.

D gene: -; clone size: -; V gene: TRBV11-2; J gene: TRBJ2-1; CDR3 protein: CASSLDLRNEQFF; CDR3 DNA: TGTGCCAGCAGCTTAGATCTGAGGAATGAGCAGTTCTTC
D gene: TRBD2; clone size: -; V gene: TRBV2; J gene: TRBJ2-7; CDR3 protein: CASRPAGGFKLEQYF; CDR3 DNA: TGTGCCAGCAGACCGGCGGGAGGGTTTAAGCTAGAGCAGTACTTC
D gene: TRBD2; clone size: few; V gene: TRBV5-1; J gene: TRBJ2-3; CDR3 protein: CASSPRGAGGPTDTDTQYF; CDR3 DNA: TGCGCCAGCAGCCCAAGAGGGGCGGGAGGGCCAACCGACACAGATACGCAGTATTTT
D gene: TRBD1; clone size: -; V gene: TRBV5-1; J gene: TRBJ2-1; CDR3 protein: CASSSRGTGGLNEQFF; CDR3 DNA: TGCGCCAGCAGCTCCCGCGGGACAGGGGGCTTAAATGAGCAGTTCTTC
D gene: -; clone size: -; V gene: TRBV20-1; J gene: TRBJ2-5; CDR3 protein: CSATAETQYF; CDR3 DNA: TGCAGTGCTACTGCAGAGACCCAGTACTTC
D gene: TRBD2; clone size: -; V gene: TRBV27; J gene: TRBJ2-1; CDR3 protein: CASSTTGTSGGYNEQFF; CDR3 DNA: TGTGCCAGCAGTACTACCGGGACTAGCGGGGGGTACAATGAGCAGTTCTTC
D gene: TRBD1; clone size: few; V gene: TRBV27; J gene: TRBJ2-5; CDR3 protein: CASRLTGGETQYF; CDR3 DNA: TGTGCCAGCAGACTGACAGGGGGAGAGACCCAGTACTTC
D gene: TRBD2; clone size: once; V gene: TRBV7-8; J gene: TRBJ2-3; CDR3 protein: CASSAKPNPGASGRGPRDTQYF; CDR3 DNA: TGTGCCAGCAGCGCCAAACCGAATCCGGGGGCTAGCGGGAGAGGGCCGCGAGATACGCAGTATTTT
D gene: -; clone size: -; V gene: TRBV29-1; J gene: TRBJ1-4; CDR3 protein: CSVREANEKLFF; CDR3 DNA: TGCAGCGTCCGGGAGGCTAATGAAAAACTGTTTTTT
D gene: -; clone size: few; V gene: TRBV27; J gene: TRBJ2-1; CDR3 protein: CASSFSQDPWEQFF; CDR3 DNA: TGTGCCAGCAGTTTCTCCCAGGACCCATGGGAGCAGTTCTTC
D gene: -; clone size: few; V gene: TRBV18; J gene: TRBJ2-5; CDR3 protein: CASSPEFQETQYF; CDR3 DNA: TGTGCCAGCTCACCCGAGTTCCAAGAGACCCAGTACTTC
D gene: TRBD1; clone size: once; V gene: TRBV19; J gene: TRBJ1-5; CDR3 protein: CASSLAGGWGNQPQHF; CDR3 DNA: TGTGCCAGTAGCCTAGCAGGGGGCTGGGGCAATCAGCCCCAGCATTTT
D gene: TRBD1; clone size: -; V gene: TRBV29-1; J gene: TRBJ2-7; CDR3 protein: CSVVRGQGAYEQYF; CDR3 DNA: TGCAGCGTTGTTAGAGGACAGGGGGCTTACGAGCAGTACTTC
D gene: TRBD2; clone size: -; V gene: TRBV19; J gene: TRBJ2-1; CDR3 protein: CASSTDSVLAGANEQFF; CDR3 DNA: TGTGCCAGTAGTACTGACTCGGTTCTAGCGGGAGCCAATGAGCAGTTCTTC
D gene: TRBD1; clone size: few; V gene: TRBV7-3; J gene: TRBJ2-2; CDR3 protein: CASSFMGQGSTGELFF; CDR3 DNA: TGTGCCAGCAGCTTTATGGGACAGGGGTCCACCGGGGAGCTGTTTTTT
D gene: -; clone size: -; V gene: TRBV4-1; J gene: TRBJ2-7; CDR3 protein: CASSEGNESYEQYF; CDR3 DNA: TGCGCCAGCAGCGAAGGTAATGAATCCTACGAGCAGTACTTC